This T cell receptor (beta chain) was documented in a study of blood T cells in healthy people across ages. Trimming cost V 3 bases and J 1 base; bases outside gene matches: 4. Germline loops: CDR1 DFQATT, CDR2 SNEGSKA (reference sequence). This CDR3 contains 14 residues. This clonotype is medium-sized. Together with a sample-barcoded 5' primer, a J-beta primer mix was included in a second PCR lasting roughly 7 to 11 cycles. TCRdb fed the 5' RACE reads into MiXCR, producing one record per CDR3 protein. The sample lists almost 300,000 distinct CDR3 sequences, around 30% occurring once. The chain recombines TRBV20-1 with TRBJ2-5; TRBD2 agrees at 8 bases. The sequencing input was blood. This TCR came from a woman aged 70-85 years in good health. CDR3 sequence (DNA): TGCAGTGCTAGGTTAGCGGGACCCCAAGAGACCCAGTACTTC. Its protein product is CSARLAGPQETQYF.